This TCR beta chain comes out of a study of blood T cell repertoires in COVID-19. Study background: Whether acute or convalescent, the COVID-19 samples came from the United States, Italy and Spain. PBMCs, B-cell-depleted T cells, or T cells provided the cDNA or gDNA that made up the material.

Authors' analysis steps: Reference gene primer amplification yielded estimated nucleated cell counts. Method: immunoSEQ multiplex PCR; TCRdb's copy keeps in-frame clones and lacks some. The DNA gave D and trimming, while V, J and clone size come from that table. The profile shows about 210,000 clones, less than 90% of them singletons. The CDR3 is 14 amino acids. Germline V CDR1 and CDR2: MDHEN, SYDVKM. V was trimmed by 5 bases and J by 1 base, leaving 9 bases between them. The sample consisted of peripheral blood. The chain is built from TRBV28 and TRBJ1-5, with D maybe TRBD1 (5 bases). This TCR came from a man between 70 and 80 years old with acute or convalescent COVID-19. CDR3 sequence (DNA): TGTGCCAGCAGTCCCCCAGGGAGCAATCAGCCCCAGCATTTT. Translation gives CASSPPGSNQPQHF.